These 2 T cell receptor beta chains originate from one sample sequenced in a study of shared clonotypes between healthy human individuals (dated by TCRdb to between 2020 and 2021). Library generation was performed with the immunoSEQ multiplex PCR assay. TCRdb limited this immuneACCESS table to in-frame rearrangements with V and J called. A share of clones is missing; checked studies link under half to unresolved V genes, and the rest is unexplained. The sample table contains about 2 million clones; only one count was recorded for about 95% of them. Clones ranked in the top ten supply more than 0.1% of the sample. The material sequenced was naive CD4+ T cells sorted from blood. The cell subset or site label, as the study defines it: CD45RA+ positively selected. The receptor set was obtained from a man aged 18 to 29 in good health.

The V call is TRBV5-1, the J call TRBJ2-7; perhaps TRBD2 as D (5 bases). The V and J ends lost 2 bases and 3 bases respectively, with 12 bases between them. The CDR3 extends over 14 amino acids. Per germline, CDR1 SGHRS and CDR2 YFSETQ. DNA of the CDR3: TGCGCCAGCAGCTTAATGGGGAGTAACTACGAGCAGTACTTC. Translation gives CASSLMGSNYEQYF.

V and J are TRBV6-1 and TRBJ2-6; maybe TRBD2 (6 bases). Trimming stripped 0 bases from V and 0 bases from J, with 12 bases between. Germline V CDR1 and CDR2: MNHNS, SASEGT. This CDR3 is 18 amino acids long. CDR3 bases: TGTGCCAGCAGTGAAGCGCAGCGGGTCCGCTCTGGGGCCAACGTCCTGACTTTC. Protein: CASSEAQRVRSGANVLTF.